Each of the 5 T cell receptor beta chains below was sequenced from the same sample in a study of tumor-infiltrating lymphocytes in primary liver carcinoma. Co-extraction yielded RNA and DNA from roughly 20-30 mg of unsorted bulk tissue. From roughly 470 ng total RNA, TCR beta cDNA was generated with a primer in the constant region. Researchers made the TCR beta libraries by running three nested multiplex PCR rounds with slightly modified ARM-PCR. Rounds one and two of PCR, each of 10 to 11 cycles, were primed with TRBV1-TRBV30 forward primers and a C-beta reverse primer. Via MiXCR, TCRdb re-called the multiplex PCR reads, giving one row per CDR3 protein. The sample yields 100,000 or so distinct CDR3 sequences, approximately 82% seen once. The sequencing sample was made of liver tumor tissue from sampling region 3. Subset in this sample: tumor region T3, left-lateral pole. The source is a man aged 40-49 years with primary liver carcinoma and hepatitis B virus infection.

The V gene is TRBV12-3 or TRBV12-4, the J gene TRBJ1-2, with TRBD1 identical over 9 bases. J lost 2 bases, V lost 5 bases, and 6 bases had no gene match. The length of the CDR3 is 15 residues. The CDR3 DNA reads as TGTGCCAGCAGTGTCGGACAGGGGCTCAACTATGGCTACACCTTC. It is translated as CASSVGQGLNYGYTF.

With regard to this clonotype: An end of the junction differs from the germline gene, which may be a read error. The chain uses TRBV6-6 and TRBJ1-1; TRBD1 matches at 9 bases. Per germline, CDR1 MNHNY and CDR2 SVGAGI (reference sequence). This CDR3 region has 14 residues. The CDR3: CASSGTGIRTEAHF. The DNA of the CDR3 is TGTGCCAGCAGTGGGACAGGGATAAGGACTGAAGCTCACTTT.

As concerns this clonotype: The conserved phenylalanine or tryptophan is not found at the CDR3 terminus, so this likely reflects a read error. The chain carries TRBV29-1 and TRBJ1-1, with D unresolved. The CDR3 consists of 14 residues. Germline CDR1 and CDR2: SQVTM and ANQGSEA. CDR3 sequence reads: CSVQDRGWLIEAFL. CDR3 DNA sequence: TGCAGCGTTCAAGATCGGGGTTGGCTCATTGAAGCTTTCCTT.

Points on this clonotype: Relative to the germline gene, one junction end is altered; a read error may explain this. The chain links TRBV4-3 to TRBJ2-2, with D perhaps TRBD2 (6 bases). Germline V lookup: CDR1 LGHNA, CDR2 YSLEER. The length of the CDR3 is 18 residues. DNA for the CDR3: TGCTCCAGCAGCCAAACCATTAGCGGACATAGGAACACCGGGGAGCTGTTTTTT. Translating it yields CSSSQTISGHRNTGELFF.

With respect to this clonotype: Sequence at one end of the junction differs from germline and may be a read error. The gene calls are TRBV28 and TRBJ2-3; TRBD1 agrees at 8 bases. This CDR3 region has 15 residues. Germline CDR1 reads MDHEN; CDR2 reads SYDVKM. The CDR3 loop reads CASSLRTGWVDMQYF. The CDR3, as DNA: TGTGCCAGCAGTTTACGGACAGGGTGGGTTGATATGCAGTATTTT.